A selection of T cell receptor beta chains follows, all from one sample in a study of regulatory T cells in long-lasting Graves disease. TCRdb fed the multiplex PCR reads into MiXCR, producing one record per CDR3 protein. Of about 220,000 distinct CDR3 sequences listed, approximately 18% were seen once; the top ten hold 10% to 15%. The same data also went into a second study, on T cells in Graves' hyperthyroidism and ophthalmopathy.

The sample consisted of peripheral blood mononuclear cells (PBMCs), taken at new diagnosis, from a patient treated with antithyroid drugs. The receptors were gathered from a woman between 25 and 40 years old with Graves disease. Both conserved end residues are part of each CDR3. A D gene is named only where the DNA matches it firmly. Size tells how often a clone was seen (once, few, many) or the class of an expanded clone, and some rows leave it out.

D gene	V gene	J gene	clone size	CDR3 DNA	CDR3 protein
.	TRBV29-1	TRBJ1-5	many	TGCAGCGTCGGGGAGAGCAATCAGCCCCAGCATTTT	CSVGESNQPQHF
.	TRBV20-1	TRBJ1-1	.	TGCAGTGCTAGAGGACGGGACACTGAAGCTTTCTTT	CSARGRDTEAFF
.	TRBV28	TRBJ2-7	many	TGTGCCAGCAGTCCCTCGAGGCTGACCTACGAGCAGTACTTC	CASSPSRLTYEQYF
.	TRBV7-9	TRBJ1-2	many	TGTGCCAGCACCCTGCGGCAGGGGAGCTATGGCTACACCTTC	CASTLRQGSYGYTF
.	TRBV18	TRBJ1-1	many	TGTGCCAGCTCACCACTCCCAGGATGGGGCACTGAAGCTTTCTTT	CASSPLPGWGTEAFF
TRBD1	TRBV5-1	TRBJ1-4	.	TGCGCCAGCAGCTACGGACAGGGCGGTGAAAAACTGTTTTTT	CASSYGQGGEKLFF
TRBD2	TRBV6-2/TRBV6-3	TRBJ2-2	few	TGTGCCAGCAGTGAAGGTATAGCGGGAGGGCCTTACACCGGGGAGCTGTTTTTT	CASSEGIAGGPYTGELFF
TRBD1	TRBV4-1	TRBJ2-1	many	TGCGCCAGCAGCCAAGAAGACAGGGGAAATGAGCAGTTCTTC	CASSQEDRGNEQFF
.	TRBV6-1	TRBJ2-5	many	TGTGCCAGCAGTCAGTTTGGGTTGGGGGAAGGAGAGACCCAGTACTTC	CASSQFGLGEGETQYF
TRBD2	TRBV12-3/TRBV12-4	TRBJ2-1	few	TGTGCCAGCAGTCACAGACTAGCGGGGACGTACAATGAGCAGTTCTTC	CASSHRLAGTYNEQFF
.	TRBV28	TRBJ1-2	many	TGTGCCAGCAGTTTTTCCGGTAGCTTTGGTGGGATTAACTATGGCTACACCTTC	CASSFSGSFGGINYGYTF
.	TRBV2	TRBJ2-2	many	TGTGCCAGCAGTGATTCGGCTAGTTTTCGTCCTGGCACCGGGGAGCTGTTTTTT	CASSDSASFRPGTGELFF
TRBD1	TRBV28	TRBJ2-5	many	TGTGCCAGCAGTCGGGACAGGGCTGGAGAGACCCAGTACTTC	CASSRDRAGETQYF
.	TRBV10-3	TRBJ1-2	.	TGTGCCATCAGTGGGGGGGTTCGCTACACCTTC	CAISGGVRYTF
.	TRBV10-3	TRBJ2-1	.	TGTGCCATCAGTGAGTCGAAGACCTACAATGAGCAGTTCTTC	CAISESKTYNEQFF
TRBD2	TRBV24-1	TRBJ2-5	many	TGTGCCACCAGTGATTTACGACTAGCGGGGGGAGGAGAGACCCAGTACTTC	CATSDLRLAGGGETQYF
TRBD1	TRBV12-3/TRBV12-4	TRBJ2-6	.	TGTGCCAGCAGACCACGACGCCGGGACAGGGATCATCCTGGGGCCAACGTCCTGACTTTC	CASRPRRRDRDHPGANVLTF
.	TRBV12-3/TRBV12-4	TRBJ1-2	.	TGTGCCAGCAGTCCCCCGGGGGGCGGCTACACCTTC	CASSPPGGGYTF
.	TRBV4-1	TRBJ1-1	.	TGCGCCAGCAGCCGACAGGACGGGGGAACTGAAGCTTTCTTT	CASSRQDGGTEAFF
TRBD1	TRBV20-1	TRBJ1-1	.	TGCAGTGCTAGACAGGACAGGGACACTGAAGCTTTCTTT	CSARQDRDTEAFF
TRBD2	TRBV24-1	TRBJ2-1	.	TGTGCCACCAGTGACCCGTTAGCGGGGGAGCCGGTCTTC	CATSDPLAGEPVF
.	TRBV9	TRBJ2-2	many	TGTGCCAGCAGCGTATACAGGGCGAACACCGGGGAGCTGTTTTTT	CASSVYRANTGELFF
.	TRBV19	TRBJ1-5	few	TGTGCCAGTACCTTATACACGAACAGGGTCGGGGTTCCGCCCCAGCATTTT	CASTLYTNRVGVPPQHF
.	TRBV5-6	TRBJ2-1	many	TGTGCCAGCGGAAGACAGGAGGAGTTCTTC	CASGRQEEFF
TRBD1	TRBV2	TRBJ1-1	many	TGTGCCAGCAGTGGACAGGGCACCACTGAAGCTTTCTTT	CASSGQGTTEAFF
TRBD2	TRBV6-1	TRBJ2-7	many	TGTGCCAGCAGTGAAGCAGGGACTAGCAACGAGCAGTACTTC	CASSEAGTSNEQYF
.	TRBV12-3/TRBV12-4	TRBJ1-4	many	TGTGCCAGCAGTTTCAGGCAGGGCCTTACAACTAATGAAAAACTGTTTTTT	CASSFRQGLTTNEKLFF
.	TRBV4-1	TRBJ2-3	many	TGCGCCAGCAGCCAAGATCAAGTACAGGCTACCACAGATACGCAGTATTTT	CASSQDQVQATTDTQYF
.	TRBV18	TRBJ1-1	many	TGTGCCAGCTCCTCGCCGTTTCGAGTGAACACTGAAGCTTTCTTT	CASSSPFRVNTEAFF
TRBD1	TRBV19	TRBJ1-6	many	TGTGCCAGTCGGCCGGGACAGTATAATTCACCCCTCCACTTT	CASRPGQYNSPLHF
TRBD2	TRBV2	TRBJ2-1	many	TGTGCCAGCAGTCCGGGCGGGAGGGCTAGTGAGCAGTTCTTC	CASSPGGRASEQFF
TRBD1	TRBV30	TRBJ2-1	many	TGTGCCTGGAGAAAACAGGGGAGCTCCTACAATGAGCAGTTCTTC	CAWRKQGSSYNEQFF
.	TRBV12-3/TRBV12-4	TRBJ1-3	.	TGTGCCAGCAGGGCCGGCAGCTCTGGAAACACCATATATTTT	CASRAGSSGNTIYF